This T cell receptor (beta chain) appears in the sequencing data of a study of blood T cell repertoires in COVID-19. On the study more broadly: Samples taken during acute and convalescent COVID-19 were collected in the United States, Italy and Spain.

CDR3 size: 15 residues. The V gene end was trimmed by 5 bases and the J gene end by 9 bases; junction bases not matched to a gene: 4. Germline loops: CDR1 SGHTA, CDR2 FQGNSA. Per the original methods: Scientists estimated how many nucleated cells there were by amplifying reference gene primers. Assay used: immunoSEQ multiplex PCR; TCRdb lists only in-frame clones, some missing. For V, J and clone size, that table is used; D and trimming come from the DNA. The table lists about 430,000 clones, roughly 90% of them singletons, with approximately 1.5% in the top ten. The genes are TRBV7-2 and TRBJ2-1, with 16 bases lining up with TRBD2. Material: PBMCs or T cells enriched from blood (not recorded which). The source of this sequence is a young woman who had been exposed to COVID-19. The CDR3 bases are TGTGCCAGCAGCCCGGGACTAGCGGGGGGGGGTGAGCAGTTCTTC. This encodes CASSPGLAGGGEQFF.